The 2 T cell receptor beta chains presented below share a single source sample, sequenced in a study of blood T cell repertoires in COVID-19. Some clones are missing from TCRdb's copy, which holds only in-frame ones; the method was immunoSEQ multiplex PCR. The sample includes 200,000 or so clones, more than 75% seen only once; the top ten take 1.5% to 2%. Sequencing was carried out using peripheral blood. The receptors stem from a man aged 40-49 years with active or convalescent COVID-19.

V gene TRBV28 combines with J gene TRBJ2-5, with D perhaps TRBD2 (5 bases). The V gene lost 5 bases and the J gene lost 3 bases, with 13 bases spanning the gap. The CDR3 runs 14 residues. The germline gives CDR1 MDHEN, CDR2 SYDVKM. CDR3 nucleotides: TGTGCCAGCAGTCACGGACTCGTGAAAGAGACCCAGTACTTC. Translating it yields CASSHGLVKETQYF.

This clone was counted only a few times. The V and J genes are TRBV25-1 and TRBJ1-1; 9 bases line up with TRBD1. The CDR3 extends over 16 amino acids. Unmatched junction bases numbered 4, after V lost 1 base and J lost 1 base. Germline assignment: CDR1 MGHDK and CDR2 SYGVNS. The CDR3 bases are TGTGCCAGCAGTGAATCCCCACAGGGGGCGAACACTGAAGCTTTCTTT. Translating gives CASSESPQGANTEAFF.